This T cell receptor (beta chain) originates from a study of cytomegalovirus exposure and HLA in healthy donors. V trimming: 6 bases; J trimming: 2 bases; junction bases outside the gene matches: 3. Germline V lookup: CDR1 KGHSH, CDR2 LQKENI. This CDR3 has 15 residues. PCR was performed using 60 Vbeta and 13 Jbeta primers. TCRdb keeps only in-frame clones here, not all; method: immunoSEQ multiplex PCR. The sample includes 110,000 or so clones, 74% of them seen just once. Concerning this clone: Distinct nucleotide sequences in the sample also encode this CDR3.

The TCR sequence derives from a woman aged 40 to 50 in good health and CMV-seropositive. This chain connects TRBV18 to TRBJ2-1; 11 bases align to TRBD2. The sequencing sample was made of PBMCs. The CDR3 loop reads CASSPGLAAYNEQFF. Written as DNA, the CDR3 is TGTGCCAGCTCTCCGGGACTAGCGGCCTACAATGAGCAGTTCTTC.